The 3 T cell receptor beta chains presented below share a single source sample, sequenced in a study of T cell responses to AZD1222 COVID-19 vaccine. Only in-frame clones appear in the TCRdb table, and some are missing; sequencing was by immunoSEQ multiplex PCR. Among fewer than 120,000 clones listed, roughly four fifths were seen once. This specimen was peripheral blood, taken on day 0 of AZD1222 vaccination. These receptors were taken from an adult in good health.

This chain connects TRBV18 to TRBJ2-1; perhaps TRBD2 as D (5 bases). Germline CDR1 and CDR2: KGHSH and LQKENI. CDR3 length: 12 residues. The V gene lost 3 bases and the J gene lost 8 bases, with 8 bases spanning the gap. The CDR3 DNA follows: TGTGCCAGCTCACCTCAGAGGGATGAGCAGTTCTTC. It codes for CASSPQRDEQFF.

The gene calls are TRBV2 and TRBJ1-5, with D unclear. Germline V gives CDR1 SNHLY, CDR2 FYNNEI. The CDR3 has 14 amino acids. V was clipped by 3 bases and J by 7 bases, with 13 bases between them. In DNA form, the CDR3 reads TGTGCCAGCAGTGACGACCAAGTGGGGCAGCCCCAGCATTTT. This encodes CASSDDQVGQPQHF.

This clone was observed once. The rearrangement joins TRBV2 to TRBJ2-2; D is perhaps TRBD1 or TRBD2 (5 bases each). Trimming cost V 3 bases and J 6 bases, with 11 bases left between them. Germline V CDR1 and CDR2: SNHLY, FYNNEI. The CDR3 loop spans 14 amino acids. CDR3 amino acids: CASSEIMGAGELFF. The CDR3 region has the DNA TGTGCCAGCAGTGAGATAATGGGGGCCGGGGAGCTGTTTTTT.